This T cell receptor (beta chain) came from a study of tumor-infiltrating lymphocytes in primary liver carcinoma. Turning to this clonotype: At one end the junction does not follow the germline gene, possibly because of a read error.

Bulk tissue was left unsorted, and RNA and DNA were co-extracted from 20-30 mg of it. This CDR3 contains 13 residues. Germline V gives CDR1 SGHRS, CDR2 YFSETQ. A primer matching the constant region was used to make TCR beta cDNA from 500 to 600 ng of total RNA. What produced the TCR beta libraries was three nested multiplex PCR rounds using slightly modified ARM-PCR. The study ran its first two PCR rounds for nine to ten cycles each, using TRBV1-TRBV30 forward primers and a C-beta reverse primer. TCRdb itself ran the multiplex PCR reads through MiXCR, one entry per CDR3 protein. The sample has 20,000 to 30,000 distinct CDR3 sequences; roughly three quarters are singletons.

The J gene is TRBJ1-1, the V gene TRBV5-1; unclear D gene. The sequence was collected from a woman in her twenties or thirties with primary liver carcinoma and hepatitis B virus infection. The sequencing input was liver tumor tissue from sampling region 5. Indicated subset: tumor region T5, tumor centre. CDR3: CVSSLDLRGEAFF. DNA for the CDR3: TGCGTCAGCAGCCTGGACCTCCGAGGAGAAGCTTTCTTT.